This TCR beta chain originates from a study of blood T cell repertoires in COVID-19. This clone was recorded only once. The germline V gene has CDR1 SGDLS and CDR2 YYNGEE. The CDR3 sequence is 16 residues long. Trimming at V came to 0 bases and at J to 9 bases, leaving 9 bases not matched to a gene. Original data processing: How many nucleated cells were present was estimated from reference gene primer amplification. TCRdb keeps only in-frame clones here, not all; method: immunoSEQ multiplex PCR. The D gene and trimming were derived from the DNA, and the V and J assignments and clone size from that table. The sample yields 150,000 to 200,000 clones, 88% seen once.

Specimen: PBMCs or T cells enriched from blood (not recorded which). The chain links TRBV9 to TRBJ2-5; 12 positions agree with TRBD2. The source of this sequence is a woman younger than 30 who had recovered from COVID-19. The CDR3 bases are TGTGCCAGCAGCGTAGGGACTAGCGGGGCCTTCGGGGCCCAGTACTTC. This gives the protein CASSVGTSGAFGAQYF.